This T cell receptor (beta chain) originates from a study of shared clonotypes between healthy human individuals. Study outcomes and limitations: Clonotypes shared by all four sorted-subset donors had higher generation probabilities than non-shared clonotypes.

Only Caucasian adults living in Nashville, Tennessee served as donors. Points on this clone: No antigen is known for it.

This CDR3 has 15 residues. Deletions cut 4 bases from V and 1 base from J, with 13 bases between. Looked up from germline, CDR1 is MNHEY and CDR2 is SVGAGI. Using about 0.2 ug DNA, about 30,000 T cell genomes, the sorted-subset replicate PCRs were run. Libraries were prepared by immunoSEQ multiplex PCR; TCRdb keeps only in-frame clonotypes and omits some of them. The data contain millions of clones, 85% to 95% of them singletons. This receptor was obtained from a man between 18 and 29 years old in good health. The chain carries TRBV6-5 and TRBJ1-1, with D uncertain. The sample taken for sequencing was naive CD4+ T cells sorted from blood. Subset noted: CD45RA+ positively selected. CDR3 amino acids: CASSLGRGWNTEAFF. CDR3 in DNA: TGTGCCAGCAGTTTGGGTAGAGGCTGGAACACTGAAGCTTTCTTT.